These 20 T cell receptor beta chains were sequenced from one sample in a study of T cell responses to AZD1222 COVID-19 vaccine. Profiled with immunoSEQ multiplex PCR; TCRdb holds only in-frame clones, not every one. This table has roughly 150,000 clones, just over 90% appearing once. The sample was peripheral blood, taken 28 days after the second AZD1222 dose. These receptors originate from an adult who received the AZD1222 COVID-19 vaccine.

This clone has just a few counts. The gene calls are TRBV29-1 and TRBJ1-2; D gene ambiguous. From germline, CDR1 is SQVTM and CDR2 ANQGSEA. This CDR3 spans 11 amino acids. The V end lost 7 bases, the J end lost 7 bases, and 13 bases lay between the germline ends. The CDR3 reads CSAGSSGGYTF. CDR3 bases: TGCAGCGCCGGGTCTAGCGGTGGCTACACCTTC.

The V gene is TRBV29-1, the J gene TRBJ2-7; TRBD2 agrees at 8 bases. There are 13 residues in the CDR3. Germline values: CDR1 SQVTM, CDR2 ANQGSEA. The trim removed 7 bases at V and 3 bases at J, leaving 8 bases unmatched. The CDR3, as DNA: TGCAGCGCGAGAGGACTAGCAGACTACGAGCAGTACTTC. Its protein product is CSARGLADYEQYF.

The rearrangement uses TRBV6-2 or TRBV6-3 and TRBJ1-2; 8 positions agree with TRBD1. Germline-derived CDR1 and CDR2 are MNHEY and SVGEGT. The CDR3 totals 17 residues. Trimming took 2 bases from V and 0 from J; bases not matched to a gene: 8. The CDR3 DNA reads TGTGCCAGCAGTTACCGTACCGGACAGGGTCCTAACTATGGCTACACCTTC. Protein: CASSYRTGQGPNYGYTF.

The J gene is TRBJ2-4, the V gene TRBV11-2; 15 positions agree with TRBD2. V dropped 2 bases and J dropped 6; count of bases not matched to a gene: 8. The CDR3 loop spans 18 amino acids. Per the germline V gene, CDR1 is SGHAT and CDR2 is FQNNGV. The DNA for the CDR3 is TGTGCCAGCAGCTTAACCCAGGGACTAGCGGGGGGACGAAACATTCAGTACTTC. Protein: CASSLTQGLAGGRNIQYF.

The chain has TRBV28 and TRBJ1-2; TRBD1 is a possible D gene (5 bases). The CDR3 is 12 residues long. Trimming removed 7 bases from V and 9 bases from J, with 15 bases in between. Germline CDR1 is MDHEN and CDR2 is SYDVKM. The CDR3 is CASTPPRGSYTF. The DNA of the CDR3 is TGTGCCAGCACTCCACCGAGGGGCAGCTACACCTTC.

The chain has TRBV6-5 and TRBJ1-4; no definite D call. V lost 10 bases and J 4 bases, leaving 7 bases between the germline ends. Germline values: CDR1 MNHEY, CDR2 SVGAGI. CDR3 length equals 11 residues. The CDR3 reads CATGINEKLFF. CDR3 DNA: TGTGCCACGGGTATTAATGAAAAACTGTTTTTT.

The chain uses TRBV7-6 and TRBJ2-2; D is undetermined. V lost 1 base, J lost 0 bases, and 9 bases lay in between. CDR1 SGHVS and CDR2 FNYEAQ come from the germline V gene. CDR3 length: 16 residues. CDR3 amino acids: CASSLDLTPNTGELFF. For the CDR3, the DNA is TGTGCCAGCAGCTTAGATCTCACCCCGAACACCGGGGAGCTGTTTTTT.

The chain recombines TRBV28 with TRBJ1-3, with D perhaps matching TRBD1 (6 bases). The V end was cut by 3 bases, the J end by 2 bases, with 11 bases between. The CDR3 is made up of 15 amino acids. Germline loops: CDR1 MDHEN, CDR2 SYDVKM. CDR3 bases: TGTGCCAGCAGTTTCCAACAGGGACCTGGAAACACCATATATTTT. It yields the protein CASSFQQGPGNTIYF.

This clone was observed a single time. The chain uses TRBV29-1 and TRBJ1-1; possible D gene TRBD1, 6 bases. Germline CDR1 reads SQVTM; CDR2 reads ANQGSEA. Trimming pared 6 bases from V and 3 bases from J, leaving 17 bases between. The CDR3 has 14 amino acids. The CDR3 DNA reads TGCAGCGTCCAGACAGGACCAAGCGACACTGAAGCTTTCTTT. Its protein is CSVQTGPSDTEAFF.

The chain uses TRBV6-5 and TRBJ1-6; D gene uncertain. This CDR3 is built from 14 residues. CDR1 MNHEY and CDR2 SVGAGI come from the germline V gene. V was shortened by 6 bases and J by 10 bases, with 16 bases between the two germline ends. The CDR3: CASRSGVSGSPLHF. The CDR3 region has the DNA TGTGCCAGCAGGTCGGGCGTCAGCGGGTCACCCCTCCACTTT.

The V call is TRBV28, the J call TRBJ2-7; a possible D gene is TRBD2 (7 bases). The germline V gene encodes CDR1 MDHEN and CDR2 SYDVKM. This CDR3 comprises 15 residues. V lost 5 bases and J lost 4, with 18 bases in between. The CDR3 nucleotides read TGTGCCAGCAGTAGGGGGGGTGCCTGGGGTTACGAGCAGTACTTC. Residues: CASSRGGAWGYEQYF.

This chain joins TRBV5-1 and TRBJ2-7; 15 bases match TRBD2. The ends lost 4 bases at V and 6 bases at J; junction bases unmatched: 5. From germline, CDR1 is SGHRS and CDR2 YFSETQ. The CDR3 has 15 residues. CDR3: CASSPGTSGRLEQYF. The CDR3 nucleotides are TGCGCCAGCAGCCCTGGGACTAGCGGGAGGCTCGAGCAGTACTTC.

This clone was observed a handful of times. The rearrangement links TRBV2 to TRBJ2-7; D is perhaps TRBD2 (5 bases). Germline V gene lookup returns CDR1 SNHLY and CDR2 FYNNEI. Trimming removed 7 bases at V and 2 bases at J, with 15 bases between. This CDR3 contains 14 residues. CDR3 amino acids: CASTQGGMAYEQYF. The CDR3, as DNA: TGTGCCAGCACCCAAGGAGGTATGGCCTACGAGCAGTACTTC.

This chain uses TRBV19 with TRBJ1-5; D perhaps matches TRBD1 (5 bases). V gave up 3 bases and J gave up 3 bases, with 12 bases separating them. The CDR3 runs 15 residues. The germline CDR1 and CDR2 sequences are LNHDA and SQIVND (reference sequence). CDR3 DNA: TGTGCCAGTAGTATCAGAGGGGTGGACAATCAGCCCCAGCATTTT. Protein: CASSIRGVDNQPQHF.

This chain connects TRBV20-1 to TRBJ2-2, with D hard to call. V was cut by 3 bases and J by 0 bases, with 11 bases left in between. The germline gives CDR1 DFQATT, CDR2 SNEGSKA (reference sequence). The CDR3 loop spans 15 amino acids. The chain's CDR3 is CSASRDAANTGELFF. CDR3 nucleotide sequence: TGCAGTGCTAGTCGCGACGCTGCGAACACCGGGGAGCTGTTTTTT.

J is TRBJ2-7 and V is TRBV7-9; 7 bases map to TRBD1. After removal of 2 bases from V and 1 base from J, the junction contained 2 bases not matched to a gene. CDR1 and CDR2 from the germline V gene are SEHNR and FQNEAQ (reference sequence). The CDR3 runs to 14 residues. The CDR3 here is CASSLTTGSYEQYF. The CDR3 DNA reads TGTGCCAGCAGCTTAACGACAGGGTCCTACGAGCAGTACTTC.

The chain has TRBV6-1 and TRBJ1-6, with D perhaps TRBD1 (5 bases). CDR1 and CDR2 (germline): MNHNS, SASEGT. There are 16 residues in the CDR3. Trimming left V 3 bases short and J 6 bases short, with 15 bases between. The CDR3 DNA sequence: TGTGCCAGCAGTGAGTGGGGCCGTGCGGCTAATTCACCCCTCCACTTT. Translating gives CASSEWGRAANSPLHF.

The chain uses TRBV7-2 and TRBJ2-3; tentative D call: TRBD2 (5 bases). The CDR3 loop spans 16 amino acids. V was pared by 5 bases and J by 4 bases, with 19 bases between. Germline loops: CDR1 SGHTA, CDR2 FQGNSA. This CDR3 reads CASSPLASPPADTQYF. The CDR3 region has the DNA TGTGCCAGCAGCCCCTTAGCGTCCCCTCCAGCAGATACGCAGTATTTT.

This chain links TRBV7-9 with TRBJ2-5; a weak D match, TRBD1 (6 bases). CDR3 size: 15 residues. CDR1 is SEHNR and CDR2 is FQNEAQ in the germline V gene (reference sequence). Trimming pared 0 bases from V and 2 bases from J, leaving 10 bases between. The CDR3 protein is CASSLARGLQETQYF. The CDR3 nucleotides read TGTGCCAGCAGCTTAGCCAGGGGCCTTCAAGAGACCCAGTACTTC.

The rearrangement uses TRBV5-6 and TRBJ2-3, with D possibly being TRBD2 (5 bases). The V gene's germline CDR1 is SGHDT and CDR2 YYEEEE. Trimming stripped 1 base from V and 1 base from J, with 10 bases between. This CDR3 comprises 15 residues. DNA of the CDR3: TGTGCCAGCAGCTTGTTTGCGGGCCGCACAGATACGCAGTATTTT. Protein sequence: CASSLFAGRTDTQYF.